This T cell receptor beta chain was observed in a study of Ad26.COV2.S vaccination and SARS-CoV-2 variants. Details on this clone: The antigen remains unidentified.

Study-level results: Placebo recipients and vaccine recipients were similar in non-spike TCR breadth. Substantial post-vaccination breadth of spike-specific CD8+ and CD4+ T cell responses was reported.

The CDR3 sequence is 18 residues long. Trimming took 4 bases from V and 0 from J, leaving 16 bases between them. CDR1 is LGHNA and CDR2 is YNFKEQ in the germline V gene. Generated by immunoSEQ multiplex PCR, the TCRdb table keeps only in-frame clones and is missing some. In the table there are roughly 100,000 clones, around 81% of which are singletons. This sequence originates from a human donor who had recovered from COVID-19. The rearrangement uses TRBV4-2 and TRBJ2-6, with D tentatively TRBD1 (6 bases). Source: peripheral blood, taken after recovery from COVID-19. This CDR3 reads CASSPQGPDNSGANVLTF. The CDR3 region has the DNA TGTGCCAGCAGCCCTCAGGGGCCTGACAACTCTGGGGCCAACGTCCTGACTTTC.